This T cell receptor beta chain came from a study of CD8 T cells in Susac syndrome. The CDR3 has 15 amino acids. Germline loops: CDR1 SEHNR, CDR2 FQNEAQ (reference sequence). V was pared by 2 bases and J by 10 bases, with 6 bases of the junction left unmatched. Random hexamers served to reverse transcribe roughly 0.5 to 1 ug RNA. TCR beta CDR3 was amplified by immunoSEQ covering 54 Vbeta and 13 Jbeta. TCRdb itself ran the immunoSEQ multiplex PCR reads through MiXCR, one entry per CDR3 protein. In the table there are over 95,000 distinct CDR3 sequences, approximately 91% of which are singletons. Sequencing of TCR beta was performed on blood CD8+ T cells and on blood CD4+ T cells. While serving as controls, healthy donors were matched for age and sex. Bulk CD8+ and CD4+ cells came from magnetic negative isolation; CD8+ TEMRA by FACS.

The chain carries TRBV7-9 and TRBJ2-1; 12 bases are a match to TRBD1. This receptor was taken from a human donor in good health. Sequencing was carried out using CD4+ T cells from PBMCs. The CDR3 nucleotides read TGTGCCAGCAGCTTACAAGGGACAGGGGGCGTGGAGCAGTTCTTC. Encoded protein: CASSLQGTGGVEQFF.